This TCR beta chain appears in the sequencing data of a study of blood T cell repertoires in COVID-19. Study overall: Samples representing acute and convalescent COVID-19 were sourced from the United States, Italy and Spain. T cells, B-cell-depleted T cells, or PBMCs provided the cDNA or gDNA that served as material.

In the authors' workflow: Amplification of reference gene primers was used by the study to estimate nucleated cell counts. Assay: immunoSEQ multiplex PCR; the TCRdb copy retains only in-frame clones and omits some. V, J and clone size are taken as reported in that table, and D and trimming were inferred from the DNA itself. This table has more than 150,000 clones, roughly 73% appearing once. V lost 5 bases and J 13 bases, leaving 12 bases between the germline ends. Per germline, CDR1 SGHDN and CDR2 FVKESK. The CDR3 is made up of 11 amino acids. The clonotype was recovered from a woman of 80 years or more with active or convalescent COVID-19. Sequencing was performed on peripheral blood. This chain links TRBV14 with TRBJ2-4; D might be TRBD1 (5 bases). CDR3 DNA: TGTGCCAGCAGCAACCAGGGTCCCCAGTACTTC. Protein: CASSNQGPQYF.